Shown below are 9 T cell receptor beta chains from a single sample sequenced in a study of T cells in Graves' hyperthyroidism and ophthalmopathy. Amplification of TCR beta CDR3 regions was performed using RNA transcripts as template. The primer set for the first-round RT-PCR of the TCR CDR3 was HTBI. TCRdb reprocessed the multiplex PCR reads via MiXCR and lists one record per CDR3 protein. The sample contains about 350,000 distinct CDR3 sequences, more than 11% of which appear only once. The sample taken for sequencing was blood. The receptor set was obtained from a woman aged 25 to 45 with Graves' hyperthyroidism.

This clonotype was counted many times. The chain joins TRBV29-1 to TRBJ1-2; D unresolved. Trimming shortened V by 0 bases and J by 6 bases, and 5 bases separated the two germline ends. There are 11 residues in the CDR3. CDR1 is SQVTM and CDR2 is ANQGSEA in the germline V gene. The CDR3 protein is CSVEDLHGYTF. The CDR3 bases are TGCAGCGTTGAAGATCTACATGGCTACACCTTC.

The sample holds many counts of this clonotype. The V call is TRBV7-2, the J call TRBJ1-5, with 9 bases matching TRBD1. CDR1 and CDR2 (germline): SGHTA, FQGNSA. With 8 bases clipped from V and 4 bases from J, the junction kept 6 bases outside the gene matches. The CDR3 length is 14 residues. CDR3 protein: CASARDRENQPQHF. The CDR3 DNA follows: TGTGCCAGCGCCCGGGACAGGGAAAATCAGCCCCAGCATTTT.

The CDR3 sequence: CASKSQGSAGELFF. The CDR3 region has the DNA TGCGCCAGTAAATCCCAGGGATCGGCCGGGGAGCTGTTTTTT. The chain combines TRBV10-2 with TRBJ2-2; D might be TRBD1 (5 bases). The CDR3 length is 14 residues. Trimming left V 9 bases short and J 6 bases short, with 17 bases between. In germline, CDR1 is WSHSY, CDR2 SAAADI.

The chain's CDR3 is CSASYKGQLIGWPQHF. The CDR3 DNA sequence: TGCAGTGCTAGTTATAAGGGACAGTTGATCGGGTGGCCCCAGCATTTT. This chain uses TRBV20-1 with TRBJ1-5; the match to TRBD1 covers 7 bases. The CDR3 is 16 amino acids. The germline V gene encodes CDR1 DFQATT and CDR2 SNEGSKA (reference sequence). J was trimmed by 9 bases and V by 3 bases; bases with no gene match: 17.

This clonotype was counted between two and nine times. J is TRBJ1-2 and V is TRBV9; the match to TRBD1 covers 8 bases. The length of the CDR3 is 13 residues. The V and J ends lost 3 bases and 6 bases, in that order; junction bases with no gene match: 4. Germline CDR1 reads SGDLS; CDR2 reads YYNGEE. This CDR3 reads CASSATGEHGYTF. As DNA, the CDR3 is TGTGCCAGCAGCGCGACAGGGGAGCATGGCTACACCTTC.

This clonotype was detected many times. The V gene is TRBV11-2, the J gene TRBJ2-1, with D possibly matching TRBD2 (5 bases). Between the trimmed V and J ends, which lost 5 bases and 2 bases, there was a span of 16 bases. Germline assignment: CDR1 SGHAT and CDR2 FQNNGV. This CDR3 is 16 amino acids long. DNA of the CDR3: TGTGCCAGCAGCCTCTCCCCGGGAAGGGCCTACAATGAGCAGTTCTTC. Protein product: CASSLSPGRAYNEQFF.

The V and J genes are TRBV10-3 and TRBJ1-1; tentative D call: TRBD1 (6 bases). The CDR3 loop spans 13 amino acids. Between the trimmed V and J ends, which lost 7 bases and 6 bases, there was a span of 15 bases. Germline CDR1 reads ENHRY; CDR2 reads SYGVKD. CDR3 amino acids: CAITTGEGSEAFF. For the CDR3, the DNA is TGTGCCATCACGACAGGAGAAGGCTCTGAAGCTTTCTTT.

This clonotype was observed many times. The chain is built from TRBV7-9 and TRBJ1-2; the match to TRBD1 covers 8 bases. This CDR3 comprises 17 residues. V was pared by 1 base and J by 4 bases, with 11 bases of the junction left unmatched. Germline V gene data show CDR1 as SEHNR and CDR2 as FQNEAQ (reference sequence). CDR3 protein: CASSLGGRGRDPYGYTF. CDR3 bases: TGTGCCAGCAGCTTAGGGGGCAGGGGGCGCGATCCCTATGGCTACACCTTC.

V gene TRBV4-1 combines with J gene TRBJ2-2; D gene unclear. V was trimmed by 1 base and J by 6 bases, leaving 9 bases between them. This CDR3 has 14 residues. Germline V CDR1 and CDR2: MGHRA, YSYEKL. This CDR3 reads CASSQGAEAGELFF. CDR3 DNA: TGCGCCAGCAGCCAAGGGGCAGAAGCCGGGGAGCTGTTTTTT.